The 8 T cell receptor beta chains given below trace back to one sample, sequenced in a study of blood T cell repertoires in COVID-19. Some clones are missing from TCRdb's copy, which holds only in-frame ones; the method was immunoSEQ multiplex PCR. The sample yields around 180,000 clones, about four fifths seen once. The sample consisted of peripheral blood. Receptors were obtained from an older man with active or convalescent COVID-19.

At least ten counts were recorded for this clone. V gene TRBV10-2 combines with J gene TRBJ2-7, with 8 bases lining up with TRBD2. Looked up from germline, CDR1 is WSHSY and CDR2 is SAAADI. This CDR3 contains 14 residues. J lost 2 bases, V lost 6 bases, and 6 bases had no gene match. The CDR3, as DNA: TGCGCCAGCAGACTTACAGCGGGAGCCTACGAGCAGTACTTC. It yields the protein CASRLTAGAYEQYF.

V is TRBV18 and J is TRBJ1-5; D remains unclear. Between the trimmed V and J ends, which lost 6 bases and 0 bases, there was a span of 9 bases. The CDR3 consists of 14 residues. The germline gives CDR1 KGHSH, CDR2 LQKENI. The CDR3 DNA is TGTGCCAGCTCTGAGCTAGATAGCAATCAGCCCCAGCATTTT. Translating gives CASSELDSNQPQHF.

The rearrangement joins TRBV5-1 to TRBJ1-4; 10 bases are shared with TRBD1. Germline CDR1 reads SGHRS; CDR2 reads YFSETQ. The CDR3 contains 15 residues. V lost 4 bases, J lost 7 bases, and 7 bases stayed unmatched. CDR3 in DNA: TGCGCCAGCAGCCCTGGACAGGGGGGGGGTGAAAAACTGTTTTTT. Translated: CASSPGQGGGEKLFF.

The chain recombines TRBV4-3 with TRBJ1-4, with a tentative D call TRBD1 (5 bases). V lost 1 base and J lost 7, with 16 bases in between. The CDR3 spans 16 residues. Germline CDR1 LGHNA, CDR2 YSLEER. CDR3 nucleotide sequence: TGCGCCAGCAGCCAAGGACAGATTTCTTTGGGTGAAAAACTGTTTTTT. Protein sequence: CASSQGQISLGEKLFF.

V and J are TRBV3-1 (or the pseudogene TRBV3-2) and TRBJ1-3; the D gene is possibly TRBD1 (6 bases). The CDR3 covers 19 residues. Trimming took off 0 bases at V and 3 bases at J, with 21 bases between the two ends. The V gene's germline CDR1 is LGHDT and CDR2 YNNKEL (reference sequence). As DNA, the CDR3 is TGTGCCAGCAGCCAAGACCCCCTCGGTGTGGGGGCCGGTGGAAACACCATATATTTT. Translating it yields CASSQDPLGVGAGGNTIYF.

The gene calls are TRBV7-9 and TRBJ2-4, with 10 positions matching TRBD1. V dropped 1 base and J dropped 8; count of bases not matched to a gene: 11. CDR1 SEHNR and CDR2 FQNEAQ come from the germline V gene (reference sequence). The CDR3 is made up of 17 amino acids. The CDR3 spells CASSLVRGQGRGDIQYF. CDR3 DNA: TGTGCCAGCAGCTTAGTCCGGGGACAGGGGAGAGGGGACATTCAGTACTTC.

The chain has TRBV13 and TRBJ2-1, with D perhaps TRBD2 (6 bases). Looked up from germline, CDR1 is PRHDT and CDR2 is FYEKMQ (reference sequence). The V gene lost 4 bases and the J gene lost 15 bases, with 16 bases spanning the gap. This CDR3 contains 12 residues. The CDR3 DNA reads as TGTGCCAGCAGCTCGCACGGGGAGGTACGGTTCTTC. It encodes CASSSHGEVRFF.

The chain carries TRBV6-5 and TRBJ2-1; D gene uncertain. Looked up from germline, CDR1 is MNHEY and CDR2 is SVGAGI. The CDR3 covers 15 residues. V lost 9 bases to trimming and J lost 0 bases, with 15 bases between them. CDR3 sequence: CASKEAPSSYNEQFF. The CDR3 bases are TGTGCCAGTAAAGAGGCCCCGAGCTCCTACAATGAGCAGTTCTTC.